Shown below are 16 T cell receptor beta chains from a single sample sequenced in a study of blood T cell repertoires in COVID-19. Only in-frame clones appear in the TCRdb table, and some are missing; sequencing was by immunoSEQ multiplex PCR. Of around 200,000 clones in the sample, 80% to 90% were seen once. Sequencing was performed on PBMCs or T cells enriched from blood (not recorded which). The receptor set was obtained from a woman between 50 and 59 years old in a cohort exposed to, infected with or recovered from COVID-19 (not recorded which).

V and J are TRBV5-4 and TRBJ2-6, with D perhaps matching TRBD1 (6 bases). Per germline, CDR1 SGHNT and CDR2 YYREEE (reference sequence). The CDR3 sequence is 15 residues long. V gave up 0 bases and J gave up 2 bases, with 6 bases separating them. CDR3 region: CASSLGGPGANVLTF. CDR3 sequence (DNA): TGTGCCAGCAGCTTGGGGGGGCCTGGGGCCAACGTCCTGACTTTC.

This chain links TRBV19 with TRBJ2-3, with 8 bases aligning to TRBD2. J was trimmed by 4 bases and V by 5 bases; bases with no gene match: 8. CDR1 is LNHDA and CDR2 is SQIVND in the germline V gene (reference sequence). The CDR3 extends over 15 amino acids. CDR3 loop: CASSVSGGISDTQYF. The CDR3 DNA sequence: TGTGCCAGTAGTGTCAGCGGGGGTATCTCAGATACGCAGTATTTT.

The chain employs TRBV2 and TRBJ1-1; TRBD1 might be the D (6 bases). Trimming removed 5 bases from V and 1 base from J, with 11 bases in between. The CDR3 runs 14 residues. Germline CDR1 is SNHLY and CDR2 is FYNNEI. CDR3 region: CASSLDRGNTEAFF. In DNA, the CDR3 is TGTGCCAGCAGTTTGGACAGAGGGAACACTGAAGCTTTCTTT.

V is TRBV11-2 and J is TRBJ2-2; D gene ambiguous. The germline V gene has CDR1 SGHAT and CDR2 FQNNGV. Trimming took 5 bases from V and 2 from J, leaving 6 bases between them. The CDR3 totals 13 residues. The CDR3 spells CASSTTNTGELFF. CDR3 bases: TGTGCCAGCAGCACGACTAACACCGGGGAGCTGTTTTTT.

V and J are TRBV5-1 and TRBJ2-2; D is perhaps TRBD1 (6 bases). V was cut by 4 bases and J by 5 bases, with 15 bases left in between. CDR1 is SGHRS and CDR2 is YFSETQ in the germline V gene. The CDR3 covers 15 residues. CDR3: CASSPMSTGTGELFF. In nucleotides, the CDR3 is TGCGCCAGCAGCCCGATGTCCACAGGGACCGGGGAGCTGTTTTTT.

The chain couples TRBV27 to TRBJ1-3, with D perhaps matching TRBD1 (5 bases). The V and J ends lost 5 bases and 4 bases respectively, with 12 bases between them. Germline lookup yields CDR1 MNHEY and CDR2 SMNVEV (reference sequence). The CDR3 is 14 residues long. The CDR3 bases are TGTGCCAGCAGTCTAAGGGGTATAGGAAACACCATATATTTT. As protein: CASSLRGIGNTIYF.

The chain combines TRBV6-1 with TRBJ1-5; D uncertain. With 6 bases removed from V and 11 bases from J, the gap between germline ends came to 17 bases. The CDR3 is 13 residues long. Germline V CDR1 and CDR2: MNHNS, SASEGT. This CDR3 is CASSNDYVTSQHF. CDR3 nucleotides: TGTGCCAGCAGCAATGACTACGTGACATCCCAGCATTTT.

This clone was seen only a few times. At the DNA level, this CDR3 is encoded by other sequences in the same sample as well. This chain joins TRBV2 and TRBJ1-2; no definite D call. The CDR3 runs 11 residues. Germline CDR1 and CDR2: SNHLY and FYNNEI. Trimming stripped 3 bases from V and 6 bases from J, with 5 bases between. The CDR3 region has the DNA TGTGCCAGCAGTGATCGGGATGGCTACACCTTC. Encoded protein: CASSDRDGYTF.

The V call is TRBV11-2, the J call TRBJ2-2; TRBD1 matches at 8 bases. Germline CDR1 SGHAT, CDR2 FQNNGV. CDR3 length equals 16 residues. The J segment lost 6 bases and the V segment lost 4 bases, leaving 10 bases of the junction unmatched. The DNA of the CDR3 is TGTGCCAGCAGCTCTTTCAGGGGGCGGCTCTCCGGGGAGCTGTTTTTT. As protein: CASSSFRGRLSGELFF. The whole variable domain, filled in from reference TRBV11-2 and TRBJ2-2, reads EAGVAQSPRYKIIEKRQSVAFWCNPISGHATLYWYQQILGQGPKLLIQFQNNGVVDDSQLPKDRFSAERLKGVDSTLKIQPAKLEDSAVYLCASSSFRGRLSGELFFGEGSRLTVL.

The chain couples TRBV6-2 or TRBV6-3 to TRBJ2-6; D gene unclear. The CDR3 has 14 amino acids. Germline V CDR1 and CDR2: MNHEY, SVGEGT. Trimming cost V 0 bases and J 3 bases, with 3 bases left between them. As DNA, the CDR3 is TGTGCCAGCAGTTACTCTTATGGGGCCAACGTCCTGACTTTC. Residues: CASSYSYGANVLTF.

In DNA, the CDR3 is TGCGCCAGCAAAGACAGGGTGGGCTACGAGCAGTACTTC. Translation gives CASKDRVGYEQYF. The J gene is TRBJ2-7, the V gene TRBV10-2; 7 bases fit TRBD1. The CDR3 consists of 13 residues. Germline trimming cut 7 bases from V and 3 bases from J; bases unmatched to any gene: 6. Germline-derived CDR1 and CDR2 are WSHSY and SAAADI.

The chain is built from TRBV3-1 (or the pseudogene TRBV3-2) and TRBJ2-5, with TRBD2 matching over 7 bases. There are 14 residues in the CDR3. From germline, CDR1 is LGHDT and CDR2 YNNKEL (reference sequence). Trimming cost V 4 bases and J 2 bases; bases outside gene matches: 4. CDR3 amino acids: CASSRSGVQETQYF. CDR3 nucleotides: TGTGCCAGCAGCCGCAGCGGGGTACAAGAGACCCAGTACTTC.

The chain recombines TRBV4-1 with TRBJ1-3; the D gene is possibly TRBD1 (6 bases). The germline gives CDR1 MGHRA, CDR2 YSYEKL. The V end lost 0 bases, the J end lost 4 bases, and 13 bases lay between the germline ends. The CDR3 length is 16 residues. DNA of the CDR3: TGCGCCAGCAGCCAAGATCAGGGGCTGTCGGGAAACACCATATATTTT. It is translated as CASSQDQGLSGNTIYF.

The genes are TRBV2 and TRBJ2-1; 9 bases line up with TRBD2. The CDR3 runs to 17 residues. Trimming cost V 6 bases and J 5 bases; bases outside gene matches: 14. CDR1 is SNHLY, CDR2 FYNNEI, per germline. For the CDR3, the DNA is TGTGCCAGCAGAGAGGGGCTACGACTAGCGGAGAACAATGAGCAGTTCTTC. Protein: CASREGLRLAENNEQFF.

This clone was seen only once. The chain employs TRBV7-2 and TRBJ1-6; 9 bases map to TRBD1. CDR1 and CDR2 from the germline V gene are SGHTA and FQGNSA. Losses at the gene ends were 1 base for V and 9 bases for J; bases not matched to a gene: 13. CDR3 length: 18 amino acids. CDR3 protein: CASSLGIRDRALGSPLHF. DNA of the CDR3: TGTGCCAGCAGCTTAGGGATCCGGGACAGGGCCCTGGGTTCACCCCTCCACTTT. Full variable domain (remainder filled in from reference TRBV7-2 and TRBJ1-6): GAGVSQSPSNKVTEKGKDVELRCDPISGHTALYWYRQSLGQGLEFLIYFQGNSAPDKSGLPSDRFSAERTGGSVSTLTIQRTQQEDSAVYLCASSLGIRDRALGSPLHFGNGTRLTVT.

This clone was observed a single time. The chain uses TRBV24-1 and TRBJ1-1, with D uncertain. Trimming left V 5 bases short and J 7 bases short, with 10 bases between. Germline V lookup: CDR1 KGHDR, CDR2 SFDVKD. The CDR3 sequence is 12 residues long. CDR3 sequence (DNA): TGTGCCACCAGTGGCGCAGAGGTTGAAGCTTTCTTT. Its translation is CATSGAEVEAFF.